The T cell receptor (beta chain) under discussion was sequenced for a study of cytomegalovirus exposure and HLA in healthy donors. Study results and caveats: It was taken for granted in presence/absence analyses that sequencing depth across donors was roughly uniform.

The PCR had 60 Vbeta and 13 Jbeta primers. Clones were read by immunoSEQ multiplex PCR, and TCRdb kept only the in-frame ones, dropping some. The sample lists 95,000 to 150,000 clones, 77% occurring once. A remark on this clone: Antigen unknown.

The sample taken for sequencing was PBMCs. This TCR derives from a man aged 18 to 30 in good health and CMV-seropositive.

This CDR3 reads CASSLQALAAYEQYF. In DNA, the CDR3 is TGTGCCAGCAGCTTGCAGGCACTAGCGGCCTACGAGCAGTACTTC. J is TRBJ2-7 and V is TRBV7-9; the match to TRBD2 covers 8 bases. Germline V gene data show CDR1 as SEHNR and CDR2 as FQNEAQ (reference sequence). The trim removed 3 bases at V and 2 bases at J, leaving 6 bases unmatched. This CDR3 spans 15 amino acids. The full variable domain, with the rest looked up from reference TRBV7-9 and TRBJ2-7, is DTGVSQNPRHKITKRGQNVTFRCDPISEHNRLYWYRQTLGQGPEFLTYFQNEAQLEKSRLLSDRFSAERPKGSFSTLEIQRTEQGDSAMYLCASSLQALAAYEQYFGPGTRLTVT.